The 11 T cell receptor beta chains reported below all come from one sample, sequenced in a study of T cells after somatic rescue of genetic block. The table came from immunoSEQ multiplex PCR; TCRdb's copy has only in-frame clones and leaves some out. The table records 110,000 or so clones, 80% to 95% of them present only once. Specimen: peripheral blood mononuclear cells (PBMCs). The receptors were gathered from a woman aged 18 to 35.

This chain connects TRBV19 to TRBJ1-1, with 7 bases aligning to TRBD1. This CDR3 is 14 amino acids long. CDR1 is LNHDA, CDR2 SQIVND, per germline (reference sequence). Losses at the gene ends were 0 bases for V and 3 bases for J; bases not matched to a gene: 1. The CDR3 bases are TGTGCCAGTAGTATAGAAGGGGGCTACACTGAAGCTTTCTTT. Its protein product is CASSIEGGYTEAFF.

The V call is TRBV7-9, the J call TRBJ1-1; D unclear. CDR1 and CDR2 (germline): SEHNR, FQNEAQ (reference sequence). Trimming removed 2 bases from V and 5 bases from J, with 9 bases in between. The CDR3 covers 13 residues. In DNA, the CDR3 is TGTGCCAGCAGCTTATACTCTGGGACTGAAGCTTTCTTT. Translating gives CASSLYSGTEAFF.

The CDR3 loop is CSVELPRETGSYEQYF. CDR3 DNA sequence: TGCAGCGTTGAGCTGCCCAGGGAAACCGGCTCCTACGAGCAGTACTTC. The rearrangement joins TRBV29-1 to TRBJ2-7; tentative D call: TRBD1 (5 bases). Per germline, CDR1 SQVTM and CDR2 ANQGSEA. The V and J ends lost 3 bases and 0 bases respectively, with 18 bases between them. The CDR3 has 16 amino acids.

This rearrangement joins TRBV15 to TRBJ1-3, with D tentatively TRBD1 (6 bases). This CDR3 region has 16 residues. Germline V CDR1 and CDR2: LNHNV, YYDKDF (reference sequence). Trimming took 4 bases from V and 0 from J, leaving 13 bases between them. CDR3 loop: CATSTEQGLSGNTIYF. In nucleotides, the CDR3 is TGTGCCACCAGCACAGAACAGGGACTCTCTGGAAACACCATATATTTT.

This clone showed up just once. This chain joins TRBV28 and TRBJ1-1; D not certain. The length of the CDR3 is 12 residues. Germline V gene sequence: CDR1 MDHEN, CDR2 SYDVKM. Trimming stripped 5 bases from V and 7 bases from J, with 11 bases between. In DNA, the CDR3 is TGTGCCAGCAGTCAGGTGTCCCGTGAAGCTTTCTTT. Translated, it gives CASSQVSREAFF. Full variable domain (rest looked up from reference TRBV28 and TRBJ1-1): DVKVTQSSRYLVKRTGEKVFLECVQDMDHENMFWYRQDPGLGLRLIYFSYDVKMKEKGDIPEGYSVSREKKERFSLILESASTNQTSMYLCASSQVSREAFFGQGTRLTVV.

This clone showed up just once. The CDR3 sequence is CASSPLSGGLTDTQYF. Here the CDR3 DNA reads TGCGCCAGCAGCCCCCTTAGCGGGGGGTTGACAGATACGCAGTATTTT. The chain recombines TRBV4-1 with TRBJ2-3; the match to TRBD2 covers 10 bases. Germline CDR1 is MGHRA and CDR2 is YSYEKL. The junction had 7 bases not matched to a gene; V was cut back by 4 bases and J by 3 bases. The CDR3 loop spans 16 amino acids.

The V gene is TRBV28, the J gene TRBJ1-5, with no clear D. CDR3 length: 12 residues. CDR1 MDHEN and CDR2 SYDVKM come from the germline V gene. Between the trimmed V and J ends, which lost 9 bases and 6 bases, there was a span of 12 bases. The CDR3 sequence is CASQGEGQPQHF. In nucleotides, the CDR3 is TGTGCCAGTCAAGGCGAGGGTCAGCCCCAGCATTTT.

In DNA, the CDR3 is TGTGCCAGCAGTACACCCGGGGGATATGGCTACACCTTC. The encoded protein is CASSTPGGYGYTF. The J gene is TRBJ1-2, the V gene TRBV7-3; a possible D gene is TRBD1 (5 bases). CDR1 and CDR2 (germline): SGHTA, FQGTGA. This CDR3 contains 13 residues. Trimming left V 6 bases short and J 5 bases short, with 13 bases between. Based on the CDR3 plus reference TRBV7-3 and TRBJ1-2, the full variable domain is GAGVSQTPSNKVTEKGKYVELRCDPISGHTALYWYRQSLGQGPEFLIYFQGTGAADDSGLPNDRFFAVRPEGSVSTLKIQRTERGDSAVYLCASSTPGGYGYTFGSGTRLTVV.

The chain combines TRBV27 with TRBJ2-3; D possibly matches TRBD1 or TRBD2 (6 bases each). The V gene's germline CDR1 is MNHEY and CDR2 SMNVEV (reference sequence). CDR3 length: 15 residues. V dropped 4 bases and J dropped 6 bases, with 17 bases sitting between them. The CDR3 bases are TGTGCCAGCAGTTCGGGGGCCTTTTTTCCGGATACGCAGTATTTT. Translating it yields CASSSGAFFPDTQYF.

This chain joins TRBV4-1 and TRBJ2-7, with 12 positions matching TRBD2. The V and J ends lost 3 bases and 5 bases, in that order; junction bases with no gene match: 2. The germline V gene has CDR1 MGHRA and CDR2 YSYEKL. The CDR3 extends over 14 amino acids. This CDR3 is CASSQTSGGNEQYF. DNA for the CDR3: TGCGCCAGCAGCCAGACTAGCGGGGGCAACGAGCAGTACTTC.

The chain joins TRBV2 to TRBJ1-5; tentatively, D is TRBD1 (6 bases). Trimming took off 5 bases at V and 3 bases at J, with 14 bases between the two ends. The CDR3 is made up of 15 amino acids. Germline CDR1 reads SNHLY; CDR2 reads FYNNEI. The DNA of the CDR3 is TGTGCCAGCAGTCCAAGACAGGCCGTCAATCAGCCCCAGCATTTT. It translates to CASSPRQAVNQPQHF.